These T cell receptor beta chains were read from a single sample in a study of cytomegalovirus exposure and HLA in healthy donors. TCRdb's copy holds only in-frame clones and misses some; the assay was immunoSEQ multiplex PCR. Of 150,000 or so clones in the sample, roughly nine tenths were seen once. The sequenced material came from PBMCs. The receptor source for this set is a woman under 30 in good health and CMV-seronegative. The CDR3 runs from the conserved cysteine through the conserved F or W. Fields, in order: CDR3 DNA, CDR3 protein, J gene, D gene, clone size, V gene. D genes are given only for firm matches. Clone size is stated in some rows and not others, as once, few, many or a class when expanded.

TGTGCCAGCAGTTCTACTAGCGGGAAGCAGTTCTTC,CASSSTSGKQFF,TRBJ2-1,TRBD2,.,TRBV6-5
TGCGCCAGCAGCCGCTCGGGGAGGGAGACCCAGTACTTC,CASSRSGRETQYF,TRBJ2-5,.,.,TRBV4-1
TGTGCCAGCTCACCGGGTAGCACTTTCTACGAGCAGTACTTC,CASSPGSTFYEQYF,TRBJ2-7,.,.,TRBV18
TGTGCCAGCAGCTGGGGGACAGGGATTTCACCCCTCCACTTT,CASSWGTGISPLHF,TRBJ1-6,TRBD1,.,TRBV5-6
TGTGCCAGCAGTCCCCCTGCGGCGGGACGGGACACTGAAGCTTTCTTT,CASSPPAAGRDTEAFF,TRBJ1-1,.,.,TRBV27
TGCGCCAGCAGCTTGGAGTCTGGACAGCTTGAAGCTTTCTTT,CASSLESGQLEAFF,TRBJ1-1,.,once,TRBV5-1
TGTGCCAGCAGTCTTCGGACAGGGGGCCGTGGCTACACCTTC,CASSLRTGGRGYTF,TRBJ1-2,TRBD1,.,TRBV25-1
TGTGCCAGCAGCCACTATAGGGTAGGGGGAAACACTGAAGCTTTCTTT,CASSHYRVGGNTEAFF,TRBJ1-1,.,.,TRBV11-2
TGCGCCAGCAGCCAAGCCACCCGGGAAGACACCGGGGAGCTGTTTTTT,CASSQATREDTGELFF,TRBJ2-2,.,.,TRBV4-1
TGTGCCAGCAGAGTGGTGGGGGGTGGAAAACTGTTTTTT,CASRVVGGGKLFF,TRBJ1-4,.,.,TRBV27
TGTGCCACCAGCAGAGACGGGAGCTCTGGAAACACCATATATTTT,CATSRDGSSGNTIYF,TRBJ1-3,.,.,TRBV15
TGTGCCAGCAGCTCACAGTGGACTAAGTACCAAGAGACCCAGTACTTC,CASSSQWTKYQETQYF,TRBJ2-5,.,.,TRBV7-6
TGCGCCAGCAGCTTGGGGGGCTCAGACACTGAAGCTTTCTTT,CASSLGGSDTEAFF,TRBJ1-1,.,.,TRBV5-1
TGTGCCAGCAGCTCAAACGAGCAGTACTTC,CASSSNEQYF,TRBJ2-7,.,once,TRBV5-6
TGTGCCAGCAGCACCCCCGGGACTCCCAATGGCTACACCTTC,CASSTPGTPNGYTF,TRBJ1-2,.,.,TRBV5-4
TGTGCCAGCAGCTCCCAAAGACTAGCGGGGGGGCAGGAGCAGTTCTTC,CASSSQRLAGGQEQFF,TRBJ2-1,TRBD2,.,TRBV13
TGCGCCAGCAGCTTGCGGGCGGGGGGGTCCGATGAGCAGTTCTTC,CASSLRAGGSDEQFF,TRBJ2-1,TRBD2,.,TRBV5-1
TGTGCCAGCAGCCCCTCGGTAGTCGGAAACACCATATATTTT,CASSPSVVGNTIYF,TRBJ1-3,.,.,TRBV2
TGTGCCAGCAGTGATCGTAAAGGGGTTTTCGGTCAGCCCCAGCATTTT,CASSDRKGVFGQPQHF,TRBJ1-5,.,.,TRBV2
TGTGCCAGCAGCCTAGGACTCCAAGACGAGCAGTACTTC,CASSLGLQDEQYF,TRBJ2-7,.,.,TRBV5-4
TGTGCCACCTTTGGACCGGGACAGGTTTTTCTGAACACTGAAGCTTTCTTT,CATFGPGQVFLNTEAFF,TRBJ1-1,TRBD1,.,TRBV27
TGCGCCAGCAGCTTGGGACTAACCAGTAGCACAGATACGCAGTATTTT,CASSLGLTSSTDTQYF,TRBJ2-3,.,.,TRBV5-1
TGTGCCAGCAGTTACGGGGGAGGGGGGCAGCCCCAGCATTTT,CASSYGGGGQPQHF,TRBJ1-5,.,.,TRBV6-5
TGTGCCAGCAGCTTGCGCGGTCAGCCCCAGCATTTT,CASSLRGQPQHF,TRBJ1-5,.,.,TRBV5-6
TGTGCCAGCAGTTACCTGTCCGGCGGAGCAACCTACGAGCAGTACTTC,CASSYLSGGATYEQYF,TRBJ2-7,.,.,TRBV6-5
TGTGCCAGCAGGGTGAGGTACGAGCAGTACTTC,CASRVRYEQYF,TRBJ2-7,.,.,TRBV2
TGCGCCAGCAGCTTACAGGGCCTCAATCAGCCCCAGCATTTT,CASSLQGLNQPQHF,TRBJ1-5,.,.,TRBV5-1
TGTGCCAGCAGTTACGGGCAGGGGAGCTATGGCTACACCTTC,CASSYGQGSYGYTF,TRBJ1-2,.,.,TRBV6-5
TGTGCCAGCAGCTTGGACCAGGGATTCTTAGACACTGAAGCTTTCTTT,CASSLDQGFLDTEAFF,TRBJ1-1,.,.,TRBV5-5
TGTGCCAGCACTAGGGGGCGACACCCTTTTTTCGAATCACCCCTCCACTTT,CASTRGRHPFFESPLHF,TRBJ1-6,TRBD1,.,TRBV13
TGTGCCAGCAAACAGGGGCTCAACAATGAGCAGTTCTTC,CASKQGLNNEQFF,TRBJ2-1,TRBD1,.,TRBV2
TGCGCCAGCAGACCCAACGGTACACCCCTCCACTTT,CASRPNGTPLHF,TRBJ1-6,.,.,TRBV23-1
TGTGCCAGCACAACCGGGACAGGGGGCCAGGATACGCAGTATTTT,CASTTGTGGQDTQYF,TRBJ2-3,TRBD1,.,TRBV27
TGTGCCAGCAGCGTAGGTGGGACAGTCTCCTACGAGCAGTACTTC,CASSVGGTVSYEQYF,TRBJ2-7,TRBD1,once,TRBV9
TGTGCCAGTAGTCCGCGATTGTCCTACGAGCAGTACTTC,CASSPRLSYEQYF,TRBJ2-7,.,.,TRBV19
TGTGCCAGCAGCTTAGGAGGATCGGAGACCCAGTACTTC,CASSLGGSETQYF,TRBJ2-5,.,.,TRBV11-3
TGTGCCAGCAGTTACTCGAGACACCATACCGGGGAGCTGTTTTTT,CASSYSRHHTGELFF,TRBJ2-2,.,.,TRBV6-5
TGTGCCAGGCCCGGACAGGCCGACTATGGCTACACCTTC,CARPGQADYGYTF,TRBJ1-2,TRBD1,few,TRBV7-3
TGTGCTAGTGGAAGGGACAGTTCGGCTGAAGCTTTCTTT,CASGRDSSAEAFF,TRBJ1-1,TRBD1,.,TRBV12-5
TGTGCCAGCAGTTACCAGGGTCAGGGTAGGGGGCAGTTCTTC,CASSYQGQGRGQFF,TRBJ2-1,.,.,TRBV6-5
TGTGCCAGCAGCTTAGTTGGGTCCAGCGGGGGGCTGGTAAATGAGCAGTTCTTC,CASSLVGSSGGLVNEQFF,TRBJ2-1,TRBD2,.,TRBV7-9
TGCGCCAGCAGCTTGGGGGGACAGAACACTGAAGCTTTCTTT,CASSLGGQNTEAFF,TRBJ1-1,.,.,TRBV5-1
TGTGCCAGCATGAACAGGGGACTGAACACTGAAGCTTTCTTT,CASMNRGLNTEAFF,TRBJ1-1,TRBD1,.,TRBV28
TGTGCCATCAGTGAGTCAGGGGGCGAGCAGTACTTC,CAISESGGEQYF,TRBJ2-7,.,.,TRBV10-3
TGTGCCAGCAGTTATCTGACAGCCCTCACAGATACGCAGTATTTT,CASSYLTALTDTQYF,TRBJ2-3,.,.,TRBV6-5
TGCAGCGTTGACGCCCTCGGCTCTGGGGCCAACGTCCTGACTTTC,CSVDALGSGANVLTF,TRBJ2-6,.,.,TRBV29-1